A single sample gave rise to the 20 T cell receptor beta chains below, sequenced in a study of siplizumab effects on memory and regulatory T cells. Profiled with immunoSEQ multiplex PCR; TCRdb holds only in-frame clones, not every one. The sample lists more than 85,000 clones; about 93% were seen once. Sequencing was performed on CD4+ T cells sorted from blood. The receptors here all came from a human donor in good health.

The rearrangement joins TRBV28 to TRBJ1-5; 7 bases fit TRBD1. CDR3 size: 15 residues. The V gene's germline CDR1 is MDHEN and CDR2 SYDVKM. Losses at the gene ends were 5 bases for V and 1 base for J; bases not matched to a gene: 5. This chain's CDR3 is CASSTSGQSNQPQHF. The CDR3, as DNA: TGTGCCAGCAGTACATCGGGACAGAGCAATCAGCCCCAGCATTTT.

V gene TRBV18 combines with J gene TRBJ2-1; D not certain. Trimming cost V 3 bases and J 5 bases, with 11 bases left between them. In germline, CDR1 is KGHSH, CDR2 LQKENI. This CDR3 contains 14 residues. CDR3 sequence reads: CASSPRIGDNEQFF. The CDR3 DNA reads as TGTGCCAGCTCACCTAGAATTGGAGACAATGAGCAGTTCTTC.

The chain couples TRBV27 to TRBJ1-1, with 8 bases that match TRBD1. V trimming: 5 bases; J trimming: 5 bases; junction bases outside the gene matches: 4. This CDR3 is 13 amino acids long. Germline V gene lookup returns CDR1 MNHEY and CDR2 SMNVEV (reference sequence). The CDR3 sequence: CASSSDRGTEAFF. The DNA for the CDR3 is TGTGCCAGCAGTAGCGACAGGGGAACTGAAGCTTTCTTT.

This clone was recorded only once. This chain's CDR3 is CAWSGGGHKAYTTAGELFF. Written as DNA, the CDR3 is TGTGCCTGGAGTGGGGGTGGTCATAAGGCCTACACAACCGCCGGGGAGCTGTTTTTT. The chain employs TRBV30 and TRBJ2-2; D gene ambiguous. Germline lookup yields CDR1 GTSNPN and CDR2 SVGIG (reference sequence). The germline V and J ends were trimmed by 1 base and 6 bases, with 27 bases remaining between them. The CDR3 has 19 residues. The full variable domain, in which reference TRBV30 and TRBJ2-2 provide the parts outside the CDR3, is SQTIHQWPATLVQPVGSPLSLECTVEGTSNPNLYWYRQAAGRGLQLLFYSVGIGQISSEVPQNLSASRPQDRQFILSSKKLLLSDSGFYLCAWSGGGHKAYTTAGELFFGEGSRLTVL.

The chain uses TRBV29-1 and TRBJ2-1, with D uncertain. The CDR3 spans 10 residues. V was trimmed by 4 bases and J by 4 bases, leaving 2 bases between them. The germline gives CDR1 SQVTM, CDR2 ANQGSEA. The DNA of the CDR3 is TGCAGCGTTGGTTACAATGAGCAGTTCTTC. Its translation is CSVGYNEQFF.

The rearrangement links TRBV9 to TRBJ1-3; D is ambiguous. CDR1 SGDLS and CDR2 YYNGEE come from the germline V gene. V lost 3 bases, J lost 13 bases, and 14 bases lay in between. The CDR3 spans 12 residues. CDR3 coding DNA: TGTGCCAGCAGCGCCACCCCGGGCCCGATATATTTT. This encodes CASSATPGPIYF.

This clone was picked up one time. The chain combines TRBV18 with TRBJ2-7, with D uncertain. Trimming left V 6 bases short and J 7 bases short, with 13 bases between. Per the germline V gene, CDR1 is KGHSH and CDR2 is LQKENI. The CDR3 sequence is 12 residues long. The CDR3 sequence: CASSPRVGEQYF. CDR3 DNA: TGTGCCAGCTCTCCAAGGGTCGGGGAGCAGTACTTC.

The chain is built from TRBV5-6 and TRBJ2-7; D gene unclear. Deletions cut 1 base from V and 7 bases from J, with 12 bases between. Per germline, CDR1 SGHDT and CDR2 YYEEEE. The CDR3 has 13 amino acids. The CDR3 here is CASSLWGTREQYF. In DNA form, the CDR3 reads TGTGCCAGCAGCTTGTGGGGTACTCGAGAGCAGTACTTC.

The rearrangement uses TRBV28 and TRBJ2-1; TRBD2 matches 7 bases. In germline, CDR1 is MDHEN, CDR2 SYDVKM. The ends lost 10 bases at V and 7 bases at J; junction bases unmatched: 7. This CDR3 contains 12 residues. The CDR3 sequence: CATREGWNEQFF. In DNA form, the CDR3 reads TGTGCCACCAGGGAGGGCTGGAATGAGCAGTTCTTC.

The chain carries TRBV27 and TRBJ2-4; 9 positions agree with TRBD1. This CDR3 has 15 residues. Germline CDR1 is MNHEY and CDR2 is SMNVEV (reference sequence). V dropped 5 bases and J dropped 1; count of bases not matched to a gene: 3. The CDR3 region is CASSRGQGAKNIQYF. CDR3 nucleotides: TGTGCCAGCAGTCGCGGACAGGGGGCCAAAAACATTCAGTACTTC.

V is TRBV25-1 and J is TRBJ2-3; a weak D match, TRBD2 (5 bases). The germline V gene has CDR1 MGHDK and CDR2 SYGVNS. Between the trimmed V and J ends, which lost 3 bases and 4 bases, there was a span of 11 bases. This CDR3 comprises 14 residues. CDR3 nucleotide sequence: TGTGCCAGCAGTGACAAACGGGGATCAGATACGCAGTATTTT. Encoded protein: CASSDKRGSDTQYF.

V and J are TRBV5-6 and TRBJ1-4; D is uncertain. The V end was cut by 0 bases, the J end by 0 bases, with 6 bases between. The CDR3 extends over 15 amino acids. The germline V gene encodes CDR1 SGHDT and CDR2 YYEEEE. Here the CDR3 reads CASSLEVSTNEKLFF. The CDR3 nucleotides are TGTGCCAGCAGCTTGGAGGTCTCAACTAATGAAAAACTGTTTTTT.

Only one count was recorded for this clone. The chain links TRBV30 to TRBJ2-7; the match to TRBD2 covers 7 bases. V trimming: 5 bases; J trimming: 5 bases; junction bases outside the gene matches: 15. The CDR3 is made up of 15 amino acids. The germline CDR1 and CDR2 sequences are GTSNPN and SVGIG (reference sequence). The CDR3 loop is CAWHARTGGFNEQYF. In DNA form, the CDR3 reads TGTGCCTGGCACGCCAGGACGGGAGGATTTAACGAGCAGTACTTC.

The chain has TRBV30 and TRBJ2-1, with TRBD2 matching 8 bases. The CDR3 runs to 14 residues. Per the germline V gene, CDR1 is GTSNPN and CDR2 is SVGIG (reference sequence). V dropped 4 bases and J dropped 7; count of bases not matched to a gene: 9. CDR3 coding DNA: TGTGCCTGGATGCGACTAGCGCTGAGGAATGAGCAGTTCTTC. Translated: CAWMRLALRNEQFF.

The chain combines TRBV7-9 with TRBJ2-1, with 14 bases fitting TRBD2. The CDR3 has 16 residues. Germline-derived CDR1 and CDR2 are SEHNR and FQNEAQ (reference sequence). After removal of 5 bases from V and 8 bases from J, the junction contained 8 bases not matched to a gene. For the CDR3, the DNA is TGTGCCAGCAGCCCCGGGACTAGCGGGAGAATTGATGAGCAGTTCTTC. Translated, it gives CASSPGTSGRIDEQFF.

The chain is built from TRBV7-2 and TRBJ2-1; 15 bases agree with TRBD2. The CDR3 totals 18 residues. With V trimmed by 4 bases and J by 8 bases, 12 bases remained unmatched. Germline lookup yields CDR1 SGHTA and CDR2 FQGNSA. This CDR3 reads CASSSSGTSGRKMDEQFF. Written as DNA, the CDR3 is TGTGCCAGCAGCTCATCGGGGACTAGCGGGAGGAAAATGGATGAGCAGTTCTTC.

The gene calls are TRBV4-1 and TRBJ2-7; D gene uncertain. The CDR3 loop spans 15 amino acids. V dropped 0 bases and J dropped 0 bases, with 9 bases sitting between them. CDR1 and CDR2 from the germline V gene are MGHRA and YSYEKL. The CDR3 DNA sequence: TGCGCCAGCAGCCAAGATTGGCTGTTCTCCTACGAGCAGTACTTC. This gives the protein CASSQDWLFSYEQYF.

The chain is built from TRBV7-9 and TRBJ1-2, with 8 bases lining up with TRBD1. Unmatched junction bases numbered 12, after V lost 4 bases and J lost 5 bases. The CDR3 sequence is 16 residues long. CDR1 and CDR2 (germline): SEHNR, FQNEAQ (reference sequence). The CDR3 sequence: CASSSAGGAGRYGYTF. CDR3 bases: TGTGCCAGCAGCTCGGCAGGGGGCGCCGGGAGGTATGGCTACACCTTC. Full variable domain (remainder filled in from reference TRBV7-9 and TRBJ1-2): DTGVSQNPRHKITKRGQNVTFRCDPISEHNRLYWYRQTLGQGPEFLTYFQNEAQLEKSRLLSDRFSAERPKGSFSTLEIQRTEQGDSAMYLCASSSAGGAGRYGYTFGSGTRLTVV.

V is TRBV15 and J is TRBJ2-7, with unresolved D. Trimming stripped 4 bases from V and 0 bases from J, with 19 bases between. The CDR3 has 17 residues. Germline CDR1 and CDR2: LNHNV and YYDKDF (reference sequence). The CDR3 here is CATSTNPYSTHSYEQYF. The CDR3 bases are TGTGCCACCAGCACAAACCCTTACAGTACACACTCCTACGAGCAGTACTTC.

The rearrangement uses TRBV6-1 and TRBJ2-3; D unresolved. The CDR3 extends over 11 amino acids. Looked up from germline, CDR1 is MNHNS and CDR2 is SASEGT. The CDR3: CGIKSTDTQYF. The CDR3 nucleotides are TGTGGGATTAAGAGCACAGATACGCAGTATTTT.